This T cell receptor beta chain was identified in a study of blood T cell repertoires in COVID-19 (TCRdb year 2020). Study-level background: The collaborator samples originated in the United States, Italy and Spain and spanned the acute and convalescent phases of COVID-19. Subjects who had been exposed to COVID-19, were actively infected with it, or had recovered from it provided the deeply sampled blood TCRbeta repertoires that made up the dataset. The material from the prospective study consisted of cDNA or gDNA derived from T cells, B-cell-depleted T cells, or PBMCs. Samples were obtained from the ongoing ImmuneRACE study (first 160 participants) and from 1,000 to 1,500 subjects provided by 6 global collaborators. Where HLA class I and class II types were available, the types were taken from metadata supplied by the sample provider, not from assay-based typing. The repertoires were released in a freely available public database meant as a resource for research on the immune response to SARS-CoV-2. The sample metadata nearly always contained a de-identified subject ID, COVID-19 status, age in years and sex.

At one collaborating source in Seattle, patients were enrolled during active infection and were followed longitudinally through the course of disease. Whole blood was collected in K2EDTA tubes by collaborating institutions according to the institutions' own protocols. For TCRbeta analysis, collaborators shipped samples in one of three forms: frozen whole blood, isolated PBMCs, or DNA extracted from either of those sample types. The immunoSEQ Assay, a bias-controlled multiplex PCR, was used to amplify TCRbeta CDR3 regions from genomic DNA. The authors processed their data as follows. Nucleated cell counts per sample were estimated from amplification of reference gene primers within the assay. Sequence reads were collapsed and filtered to measure the absolute abundance of every unique TCRbeta CDR3 rearrangement. Productive Simpson clonality was computed per sample as the square root of Simpson's diversity index over productive rearrangements. TCRdb took this table from immuneACCESS and kept in-frame rearrangements with V and J called. Such tables lack part of the clones; where checked against another copy, unresolved V genes explain under half of the gap, and the rest is unexplained. That table gives V, J and clone size, and the DNA gave D and trimming. The sample table shows more than 200,000 clones, and approximately 90% are seen once. Of the sample, roughly 2.5% falls within the top ten clones.

This clone was observed once. What antigen it recognizes has not been identified. Per-nucleotide qualities are absent, and no much larger clonotype sits a single base away. Results and caveats for the whole study, not just this receptor: The quantity of clinical and demographic metadata differed by source and by participant and was supplied without curation.

The CDR3 holds 13 amino acids from the cysteine to the phenylalanine. Just the 39-base CDR3 DNA is kept, in frame starting at base 1. V loses 2 bases, J loses 8 bases, and the germline ends lie 10 bases apart. The rearrangement combines TRBV12-3 or TRBV12-4 with TRBJ1-5, with no D gene named confidently. The source is a man younger than 40 with COVID-19, enrolled during active disease. Sequences were obtained from peripheral blood. The CDR3 is CASSLSTPEPQHF. The DNA sequence follows: TGTGCCAGCAGTTTATCCACCCCAGAGCCCCAGCATTTT.